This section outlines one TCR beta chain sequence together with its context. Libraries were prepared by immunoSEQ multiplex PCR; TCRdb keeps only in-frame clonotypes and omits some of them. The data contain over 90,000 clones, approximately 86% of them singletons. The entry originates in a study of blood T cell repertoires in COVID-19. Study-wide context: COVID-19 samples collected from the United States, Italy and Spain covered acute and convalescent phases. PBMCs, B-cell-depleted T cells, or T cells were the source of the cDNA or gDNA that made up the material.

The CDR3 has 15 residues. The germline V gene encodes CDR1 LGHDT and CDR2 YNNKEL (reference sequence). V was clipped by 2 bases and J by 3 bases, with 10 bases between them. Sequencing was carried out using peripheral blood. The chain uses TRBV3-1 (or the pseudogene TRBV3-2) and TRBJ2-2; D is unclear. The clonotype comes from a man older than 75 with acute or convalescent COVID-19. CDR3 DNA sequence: TGTGCCAGCAGCCAAATGGGCAGGTACACCGGGGAGCTGTTTTTT. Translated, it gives CASSQMGRYTGELFF.